This is a list of T cell receptor beta chains from one sample in a study of T cell repertoires in cytomegalovirus infection. No antigen has been identified for these receptors. Each CDR3 protein is one row after TCRdb ran MiXCR on the reads. The sample gives hundreds of thousands of distinct CDR3 sequences, about 44% of which show up once; roughly two fifths is in the top ten. This specimen consisted of cultured PBMCs, obtained from culture after CMV antigen stimulation. Source of these receptors: a human donor in good health (CMV status not recorded). Some clones in this sample may be carry-over from other donors' samples. The CDR3 runs from the conserved cysteine through the conserved F or W. The D gene is left open where the match is weak. Size tells how often a clone was seen (once, few, many) or the class of an expanded clone, and some rows leave it out.

J,size,V,D,CDR3,DNA
TRBJ2-3,few,TRBV7-6,.,CASSLGQTSDTQYF,TGTGCCAGCAGCTTAGGACAGACCTCAGATACGCAGTATTTT
TRBJ1-2,few,TRBV7-9,.,CASSSVFGYGYTF,TGTGCCAGCAGCTCGGTTTTCGGCTATGGCTACACCTTC
TRBJ1-5,.,TRBV19,.,CASSPMTGW,TGTGCCAGTAGTCCGATGACAGGATGG
TRBJ2-1,many,TRBV7-2,.,CASSLTGRGIYNEQFF,TGTGCCAGCAGCTTAACCGGCAGGGGCATCTACAATGAGCAGTTCTTC
TRBJ1-2,many,TRBV7-9,.,CASSARRSHYGYTF,TGTGCCAGCAGCGCCAGGCGCTCCCACTATGGCTACACCTTC
TRBJ1-1,.,TRBV10-3,.,CAISEHHTEAFF,TGTGCCATCAGCGAACACCACACTGAAGCTTTCTTT
TRBJ2-7,.,TRBV7-4,TRBD1,CASSARGGTGGIEQYF,TGTGCCAGCAGCGCAAGAGGGGGGACAGGGGGAATCGAGCAGTACTTC
TRBJ2-7,.,TRBV19,.,CASMGGSNSYEQYF,TGTGCCAGTATGGGAGGATCTAACTCCTACGAGCAGTACTTC
TRBJ2-1,few,TRBV14,TRBD2,CASSQDNGRGGAGNEQFF,TGTGCCAGCAGCCAAGATAATGGGCGCGGGGGGGCCGGCAATGAGCAGTTCTTC
TRBJ1-2,few,TRBV18,.,CASSPRDKNYGYTF,TGTGCCAGCTCACCGCGGGACAAGAACTATGGCTACACCTTC
TRBJ1-1,few,TRBV6-6,.,CASSYFPRTAAKTEAFF,TGTGCCAGCAGTTACTTCCCACGGACAGCCGCTAAAACTGAAGCTTTCTTT
TRBJ2-3,.,TRBV7-6,.,CASSVPPTDTQYF,TGTGCCAGCAGCGTCCCCCCCACAGATACGCAGTATTTT
TRBJ1-3,.,TRBV27,.,CASGVSGNTIYF,TGTGCCAGCGGGGTTTCTGGAAACACCATATATTTT
TRBJ2-1,few,TRBV7-2,.,CASSTFGGYNEQFF,TGTGCCAGCAGCACCTTCGGCGGGTACAATGAGCAGTTCTTC
TRBJ2-6,.,TRBV20-1,.,CSARGAGANVLTF,TGCAGTGCTAGAGGAGCTGGGGCCAACGTCCTGACTTTC
TRBJ2-7,.,TRBV27,TRBD1,CASSLGQGSHNEQYF,TGTGCCAGCAGTTTAGGACAGGGGAGCCACAACGAGCAGTACTTC
TRBJ1-1,.,TRBV7-2,.,CASSRRVGNTEAFF,TGTGCCAGCAGCAGAAGGGTAGGGAACACTGAAGCTTTCTTT
TRBJ2-1,few,TRBV2,.,CASKVDRETYNEQFF,TGTGCCAGCAAGGTGGACAGAGAGACCTACAATGAGCAGTTCTTC
TRBJ2-7,.,TRBV7-2,TRBD2,CASSSGLAGLYEQHF,TGTGCCAGCAGCAGTGGTCTAGCGGGACTCTACGAGCAGCACTTC
TRBJ2-7,once,TRBV7-9,.,CASSLGTHYEQYF,TGTGCCAGCAGCTTAGGGACCCACTACGAGCAGTACTTC
TRBJ2-1,few,TRBV6-1,TRBD2,CASEAGGAYNEQFF,TGTGCCAGCGAGGCGGGGGGGGCCTACAATGAGCAGTTCTTC
TRBJ2-5,.,TRBV18,TRBD1,CASSPTRQGNQETQYF,TGTGCCAGCTCACCAACCCGACAGGGGAACCAAGAGACCCAGTACTTC
TRBJ1-1,.,TRBV6-5,TRBD1,CASSAGQGFTEAFF,TGTGCCAGCAGCGCCGGACAGGGATTCACTGAAGCTTTCTTT
TRBJ1-3,.,TRBV2,.,CASSKGDIGNTIYF,TGTGCCAGCAGTAAAGGGGACATTGGAAACACCATATATTTT
TRBJ1-1,.,TRBV7-8,.,CASSYFNPPTAFEAFF,TGTGCCAGCAGCTATTTTAATCCCCCGACAGCCTTTGAAGCTTTCTTT
TRBJ1-5,.,TRBV12-3/TRBV12-4,.,CASSHSGPSQPQHF,TGTGCCAGCAGCCACTCTGGGCCAAGTCAGCCCCAGCATTTT
TRBJ2-7,.,TRBV7-2,.,CASSSHSSGEQYF,TGTGCCAGCAGCTCCCACTCTTCTGGAGAGCAGTACTTC
TRBJ2-4,few,TRBV7-2,.,CASSFSGLGGDIQYF,TGTGCCAGCAGCTTCAGCGGGCTGGGTGGAGACATTCAGTACTTC
TRBJ1-2,.,TRBV19,TRBD1,CASSVQGVDGYTF,TGTGCCAGTAGTGTACAGGGGGTTGATGGCTACACCTTC
TRBJ1-6,.,TRBV2,.,CASSGGYNSPLHF,TGTGCCAGCAGCGGAGGGTATAATTCACCCCTCCACTTT
TRBJ1-1,.,TRBV29-1,TRBD1,CSAQGQGYTEAFF,TGCAGCGCCCAGGGACAGGGGTACACTGAAGCTTTCTTT
TRBJ1-4,.,TRBV7-8,.,CASSLGPVPGREKLFF,TGTGCCAGCAGCTTAGGGCCGGTCCCAGGGAGGGAAAAACTGTTTTTT
TRBJ2-7,few,TRBV7-6,TRBD1,CASSLRQGFDEQYF,TGTGCCAGCAGCCTTAGACAGGGTTTCGACGAGCAGTACTTC
TRBJ2-7,.,TRBV12-3/TRBV12-4,.,CASSLGGYYYEQYF,TGTGCCAGCAGTTTAGGGGGATATTACTACGAGCAGTACTTC
TRBJ2-7,.,TRBV11-2,.,CASSGGRLNEQYF,TGTGCCAGCAGCGGGGGGCGCTTAAACGAGCAGTACTTC
TRBJ2-5,.,TRBV6-2/TRBV6-3,.,CASSYFSGQETQYF,TGTGCCAGCAGTTACTTTAGCGGCCAAGAGACCCAGTACTTC
TRBJ2-1,.,TRBV7-8,TRBD1,CASSLGVQGNYNEQFF,TGTGCCAGCAGCTTAGGGGTACAGGGGAACTACAATGAGCAGTTCTTC
TRBJ2-7,few,TRBV7-8,TRBD2,CASSTRLGTSGKDSYEQYF,TGTGCCAGCAGCACTAGACTCGGGACTAGCGGGAAGGACTCCTACGAGCAGTACTTC
TRBJ2-1,.,TRBV4-3,TRBD2,CASSSGLANNEQFF,TGCGCCAGCAGCTCGGGACTAGCAAACAATGAGCAGTTCTTC
TRBJ2-1,.,TRBV20-1,.,CSARTMAGLNYNEQFF,TGCAGTGCTAGAACTATGGCGGGCCTAAACTACAATGAGCAGTTCTTC
TRBJ2-1,.,TRBV7-2,TRBD2,CASSGSGSSLGEQFF,TGTGCCAGCAGCGGTAGCGGGAGCTCTTTGGGTGAGCAGTTCTTC